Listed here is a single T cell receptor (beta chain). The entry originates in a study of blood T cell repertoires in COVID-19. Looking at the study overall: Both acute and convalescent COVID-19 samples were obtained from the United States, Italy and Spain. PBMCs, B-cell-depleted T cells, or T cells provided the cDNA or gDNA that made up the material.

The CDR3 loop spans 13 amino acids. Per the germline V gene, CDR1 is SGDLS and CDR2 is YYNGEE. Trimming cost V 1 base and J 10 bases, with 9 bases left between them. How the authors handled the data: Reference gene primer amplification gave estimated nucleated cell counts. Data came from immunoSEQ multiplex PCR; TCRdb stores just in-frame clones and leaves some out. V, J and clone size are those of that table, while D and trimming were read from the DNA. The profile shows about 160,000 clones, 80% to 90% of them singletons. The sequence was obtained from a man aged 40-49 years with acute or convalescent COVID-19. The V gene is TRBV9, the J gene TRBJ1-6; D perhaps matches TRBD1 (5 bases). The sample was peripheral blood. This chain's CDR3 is CASSVLQASPLHF. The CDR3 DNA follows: TGTGCCAGCAGCGTACTACAGGCCTCACCCCTCCACTTT.